The 8 T cell receptor beta chains below were found in one sample sequenced in a study of post-analysis software for immune sequencing data. Included in the TCR beta cDNA libraries were unique molecular identifiers. TCRdb re-analysed the PCR reads in MiXCR, keeping a single row per CDR3 protein. The data show about 810,000 distinct CDR3 sequences, 53% seen once. Broader study findings: Controls had lower frequencies than patients of about 5 TRBV segments, which included TRBV5-6, TRBV5-1 and TRBV20-1.

These receptors' targets are unknown. Sequencing was done on a sample of blood. These receptors all stem from a girl aged 5-17 years with multiple sclerosis.

This clonotype was detected a few times. V is TRBV12-3 or TRBV12-4 and J is TRBJ1-6; D possibly corresponds to TRBD1 (5 bases). The CDR3 has 15 amino acids. The V gene lost 1 base and the J gene lost 10 bases, with 14 bases spanning the gap. CDR3 in amino acids: CASSLGTGGGSPLHF. The CDR3 DNA is TGTGCCAGCAGTTTAGGAACCGGGGGTGGCTCACCCCTCCACTTT.

The gene calls are TRBV20-1 and TRBJ1-2; TRBD1 matches at 7 bases. The CDR3 runs to 14 residues. V gave up 7 bases and J gave up 6 bases; unmatched junction bases: 14. Germline assignment: CDR1 DFQATT and CDR2 SNEGSKA (reference sequence). The chain's CDR3 is CSGHSPGGLDGYTF. The CDR3 region has the DNA TGCAGTGGTCACTCTCCAGGGGGATTGGATGGCTACACCTTC.

The chain carries TRBV20-1 and TRBJ2-7; D might be TRBD2 (5 bases). In germline, CDR1 is DFQATT, CDR2 SNEGSKA (reference sequence). V lost 3 bases and J lost 3, with 12 bases in between. The CDR3 covers 13 residues. DNA for the CDR3: TGCAGTGCTAGCCGGGGAGAAAACTACGAGCAGTACTTC. Translating it yields CSASRGENYEQYF.

This clonotype was seen more than once but under ten times. V is TRBV7-9 and J is TRBJ1-2, with 7 positions matching TRBD1. The germline CDR1 and CDR2 sequences are SEHNR and FQNEAQ (reference sequence). This CDR3 is built from 13 residues. V shed 6 bases and J 2 bases; nucleotides not matched to a gene: 3. For the CDR3, the DNA is TGTGCCAGCAGTCACAGGGGAAACTATGGCTACACCTTC. It encodes CASSHRGNYGYTF.

This rearrangement joins TRBV12-5 to TRBJ2-4; 10 nucleotides align to TRBD1. The tail of the sequence fits TRBJ2-7 better, so the J call may be wrong. The CDR3 is made up of 15 amino acids. Germline loops: CDR1 LGHNT, CDR2 FRNRAP. The CDR3: CASGLLGTGEYEQYF. The CDR3 DNA sequence: TGTGCTAGTGGTTTATTGGGGACAGGGGAATACGAGCAGTACTTC.

This clonotype was detected a few times. CDR3 nucleotides: TGCAGCGTTGGGCAGCCTAATGAAAAACTGTTTTTT. Its translation: CSVGQPNEKLFF. This chain links TRBV29-1 with TRBJ1-4; unclear D gene. V dropped 4 bases and J dropped 3 bases, with 6 bases sitting between them. The CDR3 totals 12 residues. Germline lookup yields CDR1 SQVTM and CDR2 ANQGSEA. Based on the CDR3 plus reference TRBV29-1 and TRBJ1-4, the full variable domain is SAVISQKPSRDICQRGTSLTIQCQVDSQVTMMFWYRQQPGQSLTLIATANQGSEATYESGFVIDKFPISRPNLTFSTLTVSNMSPEDSSIYLCSVGQPNEKLFFGSGTQLSVL.

The chain uses TRBV12-3 or TRBV12-4 and TRBJ2-1; 11 positions agree with TRBD2. The J call is in doubt because the DNA end fits TRBJ2-7 better. The CDR3 sequence is 15 residues long. The CDR3 DNA sequence: TGTGCCAGCAGTTTATTACTAGCGGGAGAAGACGAGCAGTACTTC. This sequence encodes CASSLLLAGEDEQYF.

The chain has TRBV29-1 and TRBJ2-3, with a tentative D call TRBD2 (6 bases). The CDR3 spans 15 residues. Germline CDR1 SQVTM, CDR2 ANQGSEA. With 7 bases removed from V and 0 bases from J, the gap between germline ends came to 17 bases. The CDR3 bases are TGCAGCGCCCCCTCCCCCGGGGGTAGCACAGATACGCAGTATTTT. This codes for CSAPSPGGSTDTQYF.